This TCR beta chain was obtained from a study of siplizumab effects on memory and regulatory T cells. General observations from the study: Unstimulated subsets captured only a minor fraction of alloreactive clones. Controls had approximately 27% Treg-derived mappable alloreactive CD4+ clones on average, versus around 71% with siplizumab.

The mixed lymphocyte reaction cells were grown together in coculture at 37°C for roughly six days. Regarding this clone: Antigen specificity is unknown.

Method: immunoSEQ multiplex PCR; TCRdb's copy keeps in-frame clones and lacks some. The repertoire has more than 12,000 clones, less than 55% of them found once; the top ten carry roughly 7.6%. The sequence was collected from a human donor in good health; the cells came from an allogeneic mixed lymphocyte reaction. Some clones in this sample may be carry-over from other donors' samples. The sample comprised CFSE-low (dividing) CD4+ T cells sorted from an allogeneic mixed lymphocyte reaction.

CDR3 nucleotides: TGTGCCAGCAGTTACGCAGGCGGGGATGGCTACACCTTC. Its translation: CASSYAGGDGYTF. V and J are TRBV6-6 and TRBJ1-2; no definite D call. Germline lookup yields CDR1 MNHNY and CDR2 SVGAGI (reference sequence). V dropped 2 bases and J dropped 6 bases, with 10 bases sitting between them. This CDR3 contains 13 residues.